This T cell receptor (beta chain) was profiled in a study of control samples from healthy donors and cancer patients. The germline V gene has CDR1 KGHSH and CDR2 LQKENI. Trimming pared 6 bases from V and 1 base from J, leaving 10 bases between. The CDR3 extends over 14 amino acids. About this clone itself: Other DNA sequences from this sample encode an identical CDR3 as well.

Clones were sequenced by immunoSEQ multiplex PCR, and TCRdb holds only the in-frame ones, with some missing. The sample has around 110,000 clones; 85% to 90% are singletons. This chain joins TRBV18 and TRBJ1-3; D is uncertain. Sequencing was carried out using blood. This TCR came from a woman between 70 and 85 years old in good health. The CDR3 coding sequence is TGTGCCAGCTCCCCTGGGCCATCTGGAAACACCATATATTTT. Encoded protein: CASSPGPSGNTIYF.